Listed below are T cell receptor beta chains from one sample, sequenced in a study of shared clonotypes between healthy human individuals. The data were produced by immunoSEQ multiplex PCR, yet TCRdb's version contains in-frame clones alone and is incomplete. The data contain roughly 2.1 million clones, about 93% of them singletons. The sample consisted of naive CD8+ T cells from PBMCs. The receptors shown here come from a man aged 18-30 years in good health. Some clones in this sample may be carry-over from other donors' samples. The CDR3 runs from the conserved cysteine through the conserved F or W. The D gene is left open where the match is weak. Clone size is shown for a subset of rows, as once, few, many or a class of expanded clone.

abundance: NA
v_gene: TRBV28
d_gene: TRBD2
j_gene: TRBJ2-2
CDR3aa: CASSFGLAATGELFF
CDR3nt: TGTGCCAGCAGTTTCGGGCTAGCGGCCACCGGGGAGCTGTTTTTT

abundance: NA
v_gene: TRBV19
d_gene: NA
j_gene: TRBJ2-7
CDR3aa: CASSARDGTYEQYF
CDR3nt: TGTGCCAGTAGTGCCCGGGACGGAACCTACGAGCAGTACTTC

abundance: once
v_gene: TRBV5-6
d_gene: NA
j_gene: TRBJ2-7
CDR3aa: CASSWGGHYEQYF
CDR3nt: TGTGCCAGCAGCTGGGGGGGCCACTACGAGCAGTACTTC

abundance: NA
v_gene: TRBV29-1
d_gene: NA
j_gene: TRBJ2-7
CDR3aa: CSVRDYEQYF
CDR3nt: TGCAGCGTACGAGACTACGAGCAGTACTTC

abundance: NA
v_gene: TRBV29-1
d_gene: TRBD1
j_gene: TRBJ2-5
CDR3aa: CSSGTGGGAQYF
CDR3nt: TGCAGCTCCGGGACAGGGGGTGGGGCCCAGTACTTC

abundance: NA
v_gene: TRBV27
d_gene: TRBD2
j_gene: TRBJ2-7
CDR3aa: CASSSGSGRVYEQYF
CDR3nt: TGTGCCAGCAGTTCCGGTAGCGGGAGAGTCTACGAGCAGTACTTC

abundance: once
v_gene: TRBV4-1
d_gene: NA
j_gene: TRBJ1-5
CDR3aa: CASSQQGISNQPQHF
CDR3nt: TGCGCCAGCAGCCAACAGGGGATATCAAATCAGCCCCAGCATTTT

abundance: once
v_gene: TRBV27
d_gene: TRBD1
j_gene: TRBJ2-5
CDR3aa: CASGSGTVYQETQYF
CDR3nt: TGTGCCAGCGGATCCGGGACAGTGTACCAAGAGACCCAGTACTTC

abundance: NA
v_gene: TRBV4-1
d_gene: NA
j_gene: TRBJ2-4
CDR3aa: CASSAQWVEGNIQYF
CDR3nt: TGCGCCAGCAGCGCCCAATGGGTCGAAGGGAACATTCAGTACTTC

abundance: NA
v_gene: TRBV7-9
d_gene: NA
j_gene: TRBJ1-2
CDR3aa: CASTPFEGYTF
CDR3nt: TGTGCCAGCACCCCCTTTGAGGGCTACACCTTC

abundance: NA
v_gene: TRBV7-9
d_gene: NA
j_gene: TRBJ2-7
CDR3aa: CASSLGLSEDYEQYF
CDR3nt: TGTGCCAGCAGCTTAGGGCTCTCCGAGGACTACGAGCAGTACTTC

abundance: NA
v_gene: TRBV2
d_gene: NA
j_gene: TRBJ2-7
CDR3aa: CASSDTGLSSYEQYF
CDR3nt: TGTGCCAGCAGTGATACTGGACTCAGCTCCTACGAGCAGTACTTC

abundance: NA
v_gene: TRBV7-2
d_gene: NA
j_gene: TRBJ1-1
CDR3aa: CASSLGWGMNTEAFF
CDR3nt: TGTGCCAGCAGCTTAGGTTGGGGTATGAACACTGAAGCTTTCTTT

abundance: NA
v_gene: TRBV4-1
d_gene: TRBD2
j_gene: TRBJ2-7
CDR3aa: CASSQIAGEQYF
CDR3nt: TGCGCCAGCAGCCAAATAGCGGGTGAGCAGTACTTC

abundance: once
v_gene: TRBV4-1
d_gene: NA
j_gene: TRBJ1-2
CDR3aa: CASSQGGSGYTF
CDR3nt: TGCGCCAGCAGCCAAGGGGGTTCGGGCTACACCTTC

abundance: NA
v_gene: TRBV7-6
d_gene: NA
j_gene: TRBJ1-1
CDR3aa: CASSSLDTPHNTEAFF
CDR3nt: TGTGCCAGCAGCTCACTGGACACACCACATAACACTGAAGCTTTCTTT

abundance: NA
v_gene: TRBV5-4
d_gene: NA
j_gene: TRBJ2-7
CDR3aa: CASRGGALSSYEQYF
CDR3nt: TGTGCCAGCCGTGGTGGGGCGTTGAGCTCCTACGAGCAGTACTTC

abundance: NA
v_gene: TRBV7-9
d_gene: NA
j_gene: TRBJ2-3
CDR3aa: CASSSATGTDTQYF
CDR3nt: TGTGCCAGCAGCTCGGCAACAGGCACAGATACGCAGTATTTT

abundance: NA
v_gene: TRBV27
d_gene: NA
j_gene: TRBJ1-1
CDR3aa: CASSFGQLNTEAFF
CDR3nt: TGTGCCAGCAGTTTCGGGCAGCTGAACACTGAAGCTTTCTTT

abundance: NA
v_gene: TRBV27
d_gene: NA
j_gene: TRBJ2-7
CDR3aa: CASSHGGFAYEQYF
CDR3nt: TGTGCCAGCAGCCACGGGGGCTTCGCCTACGAGCAGTACTTC

abundance: NA
v_gene: TRBV28
d_gene: NA
j_gene: TRBJ2-1
CDR3aa: CASSLRRGAGPYNEQFF
CDR3nt: TGTGCCAGCAGTCTCAGGCGGGGAGCGGGTCCCTACAATGAGCAGTTCTTC

abundance: NA
v_gene: TRBV7-9
d_gene: NA
j_gene: TRBJ2-1
CDR3aa: CASSLYRLGGNEQFF
CDR3nt: TGTGCCAGCAGCTTATATCGCCTAGGTGGCAATGAGCAGTTCTTC

abundance: NA
v_gene: TRBV5-1
d_gene: NA
j_gene: TRBJ2-7
CDR3aa: CASSIRDTPYEQYF
CDR3nt: TGCGCCAGCAGCATCCGGGACACCCCCTACGAGCAGTACTTC

abundance: NA
v_gene: TRBV19
d_gene: NA
j_gene: TRBJ2-7
CDR3aa: CASSIRGPSYEQYF
CDR3nt: TGTGCCAGTAGTATTCGGGGACCCTCCTACGAGCAGTACTTC

abundance: NA
v_gene: TRBV4-1
d_gene: NA
j_gene: TRBJ1-4
CDR3aa: CASSQEGGAAGKLFF
CDR3nt: TGCGCCAGCAGCCAAGAGGGAGGAGCGGCGGGAAAACTGTTTTTT

abundance: NA
v_gene: TRBV6-6
d_gene: NA
j_gene: TRBJ2-1
CDR3aa: CATEGYNEQFF
CDR3nt: TGTGCCACCGAGGGGTACAATGAGCAGTTCTTC